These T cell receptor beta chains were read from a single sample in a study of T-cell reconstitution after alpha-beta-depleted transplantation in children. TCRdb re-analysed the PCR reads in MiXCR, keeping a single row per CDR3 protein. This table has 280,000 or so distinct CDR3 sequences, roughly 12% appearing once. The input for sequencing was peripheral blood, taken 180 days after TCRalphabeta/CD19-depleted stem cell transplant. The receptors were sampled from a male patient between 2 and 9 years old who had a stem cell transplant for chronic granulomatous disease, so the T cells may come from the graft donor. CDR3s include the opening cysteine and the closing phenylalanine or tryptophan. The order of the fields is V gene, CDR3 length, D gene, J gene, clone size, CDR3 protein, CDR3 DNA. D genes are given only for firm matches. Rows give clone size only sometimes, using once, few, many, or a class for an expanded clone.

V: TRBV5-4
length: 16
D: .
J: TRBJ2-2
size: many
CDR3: CASSFSVGAGTGELFF
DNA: TGTGCCAGCAGCTTCAGTGTCGGGGCGGGCACCGGGGAGCTGTTTTTT

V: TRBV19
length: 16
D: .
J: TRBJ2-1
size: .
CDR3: CASSIVPRVPYNEQFF
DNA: TGTGCCAGTAGTATAGTCCCCAGGGTTCCCTACAATGAGCAGTTCTTC

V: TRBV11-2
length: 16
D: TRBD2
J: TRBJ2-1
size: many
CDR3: CASSLVGLAGGHEQFF
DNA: TGTGCCAGCAGCTTAGTCGGCCTAGCGGGGGGCCATGAGCAGTTCTTC

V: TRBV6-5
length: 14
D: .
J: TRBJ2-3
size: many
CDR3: CASSYRGPTDTQYF
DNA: TGTGCCAGCAGTTACCGCGGGCCGACAGATACGCAGTATTTT

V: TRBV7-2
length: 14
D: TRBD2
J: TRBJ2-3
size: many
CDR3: CASSSLAGVHTQYF
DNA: TGTGCCAGCAGCTCCCTAGCGGGAGTACATACGCAGTATTTT

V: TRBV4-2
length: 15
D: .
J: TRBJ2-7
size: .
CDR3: CASSSGTTDSYEQYF
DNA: TGTGCCAGCAGCAGTGGAACTACCGACTCCTACGAGCAGTACTTC

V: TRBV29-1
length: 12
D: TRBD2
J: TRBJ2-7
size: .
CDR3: CSVGREGGEQYF
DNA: TGCAGCGTTGGCAGGGAGGGCGGCGAGCAGTACTTC

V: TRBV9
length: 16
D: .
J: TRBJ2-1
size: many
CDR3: CASSVGGGMVYNEQFF
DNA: TGTGCCAGCAGCGTGGGAGGGGGTATGGTGTACAATGAGCAGTTCTTC

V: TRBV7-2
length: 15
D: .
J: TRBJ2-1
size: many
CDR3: CASSLRSSYYNEQFF
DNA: TGTGCCAGCAGCTTAAGGTCTAGCTACTACAATGAGCAGTTCTTC

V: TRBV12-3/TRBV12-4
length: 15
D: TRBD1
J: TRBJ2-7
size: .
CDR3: CASRPTGTGPYEQYF
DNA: TGTGCCAGCAGACCCACCGGGACAGGGCCCTACGAGCAGTACTTC

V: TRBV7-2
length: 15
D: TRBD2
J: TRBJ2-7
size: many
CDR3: CASSLLSGRSYEQYF
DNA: TGTGCCAGCAGCTTACTTAGCGGGAGAAGCTACGAGCAGTACTTC

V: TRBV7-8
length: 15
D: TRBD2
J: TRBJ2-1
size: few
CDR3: CASSLRTSGSGEQFF
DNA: TGTGCCAGCAGCCTGAGGACTAGCGGGAGCGGAGAGCAGTTCTTC

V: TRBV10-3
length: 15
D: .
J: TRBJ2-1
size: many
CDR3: CAISVLPQGGDEQFF
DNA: TGTGCCATCAGTGTCCTCCCACAGGGAGGCGATGAGCAGTTCTTC

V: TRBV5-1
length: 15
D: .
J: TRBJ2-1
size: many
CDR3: CASSLDGAPLLIRFF
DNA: TGCGCCAGCAGCCTAGACGGGGCCCCACTCCTTATTAGGTTCTTC

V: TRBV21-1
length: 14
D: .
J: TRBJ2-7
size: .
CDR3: CASSNPWGAALQYF
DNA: TGTGCCAGCAGCAACCCTTGGGGCGCGGCGCTGCAGTACTTC

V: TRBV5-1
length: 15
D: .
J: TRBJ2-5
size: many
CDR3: CASSLGQGFLETQYF
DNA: TGCGCCAGCAGCTTGGGGCAGGGATTCCTAGAGACCCAGTACTTC

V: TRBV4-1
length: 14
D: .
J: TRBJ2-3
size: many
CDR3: CASSQTPGTDTQYF
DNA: TGCGCCAGCAGCCAAACTCCAGGCACAGATACGCAGTATTTT

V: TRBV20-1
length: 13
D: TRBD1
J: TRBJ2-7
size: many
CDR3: CSASRDRFGEQYF
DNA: TGCAGTGCTAGTAGGGACAGGTTCGGCGAGCAGTACTTC

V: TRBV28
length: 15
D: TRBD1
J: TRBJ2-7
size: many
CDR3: CASSGAGTGGWEQYF
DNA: TGTGCCAGCAGTGGGGCCGGGACAGGGGGCTGGGAGCAGTACTTC

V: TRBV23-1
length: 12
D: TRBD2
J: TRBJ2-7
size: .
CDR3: CASNKREGEQYF
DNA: TGCGCCAGCAATAAGCGGGAGGGCGAGCAGTACTTC

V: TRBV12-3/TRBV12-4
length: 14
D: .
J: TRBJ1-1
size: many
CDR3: CASSSERTRIRAFF
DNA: TGTGCCAGCAGTTCTGAGCGAACAAGAATTCGAGCTTTCTTT

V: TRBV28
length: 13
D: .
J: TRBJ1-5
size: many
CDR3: CASSLQPNQPQHF
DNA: TGTGCCAGCAGTCTACAGCCTAATCAGCCCCAGCATTTT